This entry features one T cell receptor beta chain sequence. Its antigen has not been determined. No quality values exist for individual bases; no much larger clone is one base distant. What this sample's time point label stands for: baseline before first vaccination. Vaccinee samples came from UK trials COV001 and COV002, including a single-blind randomized controlled phase 2/3 trial of AZD1222 (ChAdOx1 nCoV-19) in healthy adults. For TCRbeta chain sequencing, PBMC samples from trial participants were taken at day 0 and at day 28 after the second dose. Based on the germline V gene (reference sequence), the CDR1 and CDR2 sequences are LGHDT and YNNKEL. The cysteine opens and the phenylalanine closes a CDR3 of 13 amino acids. Only the CDR3 region is kept as DNA, spanning 39 bases read in frame from base 1. V and J are truncated by 8 bases and 6 bases respectively, leaving an intervening sequence of 13 bases.

This sample stems from a study of T cell responses to AZD1222 COVID-19 vaccine (dated by TCRdb to the early 2020s). Regarding the research as a whole: AZD1222 recipients whose second dose came at about 4 weeks and those whose second dose came at about 12 weeks were combined into one group, since spike-specific TCR depth and breadth did not differ between the two schedules. A total of approximately 230 trial participants underwent TCR sequencing, of whom some 210 received two doses of AZD1222 and about 26 received two doses of the MenACWY control vaccine. Trial participants were enrolled by age into subgroups of 18-55, 56-69 and 70-plus years, and about 150, 27 and 61 TCR-sequenced participants, respectively, were included in these subgroups.

What the research found in general, with its limitations: Nearly half of unique spike-specific TCRs reportedly recognized epitopes outside regions mutated in the B.1.351 and B.1.1.7 variants. After two AZD1222 doses, both the breadth and the depth of spike-specific TCRs were significantly higher than at day 0 and than in MenACWY recipients. Participants were mostly white British, with more females than males. The authors suggested clonal diversity may have been underestimated. Conclusions about previously exposed vaccinees were limited because only 6 or 7 AZD1222 recipients were SARS-CoV-2 seropositive at baseline. Because no samples from the day 14 peak response were available, repertoires could be characterized only after the peak T cell response. The 56-69-year group was small, and its depth increase did not reach significance, likely because of low power. Vaccine-associated CD4 TCRs spanned the whole spike protein, with dominant responses in regions 160-218 and 743-854.

The CDR3 regions of human TCRbeta chains were analyzed by immunosequencing. The published analysis was carried out like this. Repertoire TCRs were checked for matches against a reference library of SARS-CoV-2-specific TCRs that had been generated using the MIRA antigen-specificity platform. Breadth meant the fraction of unique TCRs that were SARS-CoV-2-associated, whereas depth meant the fraction of total T cells that were SARS-CoV-2-associated. Using the MIRA data, each spike-specific TCR was assigned both to the spike region to which the TCR was reactive and to a CD4 or CD8 class. Log10-transformed breadth and depth values were compared by one-way ANOVA with Sidak's multiple comparisons tests. Drawn from immuneACCESS, this table holds only the in-frame rearrangements with V and J called that TCRdb kept. Clones are partly lost; checked studies trace under half to an unresolved V gene and leave the rest unexplained. V, J and clone size were drawn from that table, and D and trimming were deduced from the DNA. The sample table lists more than 140,000 clones, 70% to 90% of them with a count of one. In total, the top ten clones hold just under 3% of the sample.

This sequence was found in an adult in good health. Source: peripheral blood, taken on day 0 of AZD1222 vaccination. The V and J genes are TRBV3-1 (or the pseudogene TRBV3-2) and TRBJ1-4; the D gene is perhaps TRBD1, from 5 matching bases. The CDR3 region has the sequence CASGAGRDEKLFF. Read as DNA, the sequence is TGTGCCAGCGGGGCTGGCCGGGATGAAAAACTGTTTTTT.